This T cell receptor (beta chain) was retrieved from a study of technical replicates of blood from several donors. Only in-frame clones appear in the TCRdb table, and some are missing; sequencing was by immunoSEQ multiplex PCR. The table lists fewer than 75,000 clones, approximately 90% of them singletons. The CDR3 has 13 residues. Germline-derived CDR1 and CDR2 are SGHRS and YFSETQ. The trim removed 8 bases at V and 5 bases at J, leaving 8 bases unmatched. The V gene is TRBV5-1, the J gene TRBJ2-7; 9 positions match TRBD1. Input material: PBMCs. The sequence derives from a human donor in good health. Some clones in this sample may be carry-over from other donors' samples. CDR3 loop: CASPRDRDHEQYF. The CDR3 DNA reads TGCGCCAGTCCCCGGGACAGGGACCACGAGCAGTACTTC.